Presented here are 18 T cell receptor beta chains from one specimen sequenced in a study of shared clonotypes between healthy human individuals. CD8 cells classed as naive were CD45RO-negative and positively selected for CCR7, excluding terminally differentiated effector memory CD45RA+ cells. TCRdb's table, derived via immunoSEQ multiplex PCR, lists solely in-frame clones and lacks some. The repertoire holds around 2.1 million clones, about 92% seen once, with 1.7% in the top ten. Material: naive CD8+ T cells from PBMCs. The source of these receptors is a young man in good health. Some clones in this sample may be carry-over from other donors' samples.

This chain joins TRBV28 and TRBJ2-5; D could derive from TRBD1 or TRBD2 (5 bases each). The V gene lost 8 bases and the J gene lost 5 bases, with 15 bases spanning the gap. The CDR3 is made up of 13 amino acids. Germline V gene data show CDR1 as MDHEN and CDR2 as SYDVKM. The CDR3 sequence is CASRSGLEETQYF. CDR3 sequence (DNA): TGTGCCAGCCGTTCGGGGCTGGAGGAGACCCAGTACTTC.

This clone has just one count. The rearrangement joins TRBV19 to TRBJ1-1; TRBD1 is a possible D gene (5 bases). The CDR3 spans 15 residues. The germline V gene has CDR1 LNHDA and CDR2 SQIVND (reference sequence). Trimming pared 3 bases from V and 0 bases from J, leaving 11 bases between. CDR3 DNA sequence: TGTGCCAGTAGTATTGTGGCGGACATGAACACTGAAGCTTTCTTT. This encodes CASSIVADMNTEAFF.

A remark on this clone: At one of its ends the junction is not consistent with the germline gene, which may arise from a read error. The CDR3 is CASSLGTSSNEQYF. The CDR3 region has the DNA TGTGCCAGCAGTTTAGGGACTAGCTCCAACGAGCAGTACTTC. The chain employs TRBV28 and TRBJ2-7; 9 nucleotides align to TRBD2. CDR1 and CDR2 (germline): MDHEN, SYDVKM. The CDR3 covers 14 residues.

Turning to this clone: Other nucleotide sequences in the sample specify the same CDR3. V and J are TRBV30 and TRBJ2-1; tentative D call: TRBD2 (7 bases). Germline CDR1 reads GTSNPN; CDR2 reads SVGIG (reference sequence). The CDR3 sequence is 14 residues long. V lost 4 bases to trimming and J lost 0 bases, with 10 bases between them. DNA for the CDR3: TGTGCCTGGACGGGGGGCGGCTCCTACAATGAGCAGTTCTTC. Its translation: CAWTGGGSYNEQFF.

The V call is TRBV29-1, the J call TRBJ2-1, with D possibly TRBD1 on 5 matching bases. This CDR3 comprises 14 residues. Per germline, CDR1 SQVTM and CDR2 ANQGSEA. Trimming left V 7 bases short and J 7 bases short, with 20 bases between. CDR3 residues: CSDARREHNNEQFF. The CDR3 nucleotides are TGCAGCGACGCCCGCAGGGAACACAATAATGAGCAGTTCTTC.

CDR3 sequence reads: CASSLIGDEQYF. In DNA, the CDR3 is TGTGCCAGCAGCTTAATTGGGGACGAGCAGTACTTC. The rearrangement uses TRBV7-8 and TRBJ2-7; D call uncertain. CDR3 size: 12 residues. V shed 2 bases and J shed 5 bases, with 7 bases lying between them. CDR1 and CDR2 from the germline V gene are SGHVS and FQNEAQ.

This clone showed up just a few times. The chain recombines TRBV28 with TRBJ1-5; D might be TRBD1 (5 bases). V was trimmed by 5 bases and J by 3 bases, leaving 17 bases between them. This CDR3 contains 16 residues. CDR1 and CDR2 from the germline V gene are MDHEN and SYDVKM. The DNA for the CDR3 is TGTGCCAGCAGTCACCTCCGGGACGGCAACAATCAGCCCCAGCATTTT. It is translated as CASSHLRDGNNQPQHF.

Note on this clone: This sample also contains other DNA sequences that code for the same CDR3. The chain combines TRBV4-1 with TRBJ1-5, with TRBD1 identical over 8 bases. The ends lost 4 bases at V and 4 bases at J; junction bases unmatched: 6. The germline gives CDR1 MGHRA, CDR2 YSYEKL. CDR3 length: 15 amino acids. The CDR3 coding sequence is TGCGCCAGCAGCCTTACAGGGGGTAGTAATCAGCCCCAGCATTTT. Translating it yields CASSLTGGSNQPQHF.

A word on this clone: This sample also contains other DNA sequences that code for the same CDR3. V and J are TRBV9 and TRBJ1-1; D is perhaps TRBD1 (5 bases). Germline CDR1 and CDR2: SGDLS and YYNGEE. V was clipped by 0 bases and J by 5 bases, with 11 bases between them. This CDR3 has 14 residues. In DNA form, the CDR3 reads TGTGCCAGCAGCGTAGGCAGGGTGGGGACTGAAGCTTTCTTT. The encoded protein is CASSVGRVGTEAFF.

The chain couples TRBV19 to TRBJ2-7, with 10 bases identical to TRBD1. This CDR3 spans 14 amino acids. The germline gives CDR1 LNHDA, CDR2 SQIVND (reference sequence). Trimming removed 4 bases from V and 5 bases from J; junction bases left unmatched: 5. The CDR3 bases are TGTGCCAGTAGTAGCCGGGACAGGGGACACGAGCAGTACTTC. Translating it yields CASSSRDRGHEQYF. The whole variable domain, remainder taken from reference TRBV19 and TRBJ2-7, is DGGITQSPKYLFRKEGQNVTLSCEQNLNHDAMYWYRQDPGQGLRLIYYSQIVNDFQKGDIAEGYSVSREKKESFPLTVTSAQKNPTAFYLCASSSRDRGHEQYFGPGTRLTVT.

This clone was recorded once. The chain has TRBV9 and TRBJ2-1; 10 bases are shared with TRBD2. This CDR3 comprises 17 residues. V trimming: 0 bases; J trimming: 6 bases; junction bases outside the gene matches: 9. Germline V gene lookup returns CDR1 SGDLS and CDR2 YYNGEE. The CDR3 region has the DNA TGTGCCAGCAGCGTAGGGGTGAGAGCGGGAGGGAGCAATGAGCAGTTCTTC. It codes for CASSVGVRAGGSNEQFF.

The chain couples TRBV5-1 to TRBJ2-7; D is possibly TRBD1 (6 bases). V was trimmed by 1 base and J by 0 bases, leaving 17 bases between them. The germline V gene encodes CDR1 SGHRS and CDR2 YFSETQ. This CDR3 region has 17 residues. CDR3: CASSLRVRGSYSYEQYF. In DNA, the CDR3 is TGCGCCAGCAGCTTGCGCGTCAGGGGCTCATACTCCTACGAGCAGTACTTC.

The CDR3 loop reads CASSLYGRVYNEQFF. The CDR3 nucleotides are TGTGCCAGCAGTTTATATGGCAGGGTATACAATGAGCAGTTCTTC. V is TRBV27 and J is TRBJ2-1; D is perhaps TRBD1 (5 bases). CDR1 is MNHEY and CDR2 is SMNVEV in the germline V gene (reference sequence). Trimming cost V 1 base and J 4 bases, with 11 bases left between them. The CDR3 is made up of 15 amino acids.

In this sample, this clone turned up once. The V gene is TRBV29-1, the J gene TRBJ2-7; 7 bases are a match to TRBD1. V shed 3 bases, J shed 0 bases, and the junction held 8 bases outside the gene matches. The CDR3 has 15 residues. Germline V lookup: CDR1 SQVTM, CDR2 ANQGSEA. In DNA, the CDR3 is TGCAGCGTTGACCTCCGGGACAGTAGCTCCTACGAGCAGTACTTC. It codes for CSVDLRDSSSYEQYF.

This rearrangement joins TRBV5-5 to TRBJ2-1; 14 bases align to TRBD2. This CDR3 is 16 amino acids long. Germline V gene lookup returns CDR1 SGHKS and CDR2 YYEKEE (reference sequence). V shed 0 bases, J shed 14 bases, and the junction held 10 bases outside the gene matches. CDR3 residues: CASSLDLTSGRAKEFF. CDR3 sequence (DNA): TGTGCCAGCAGCTTGGACCTGACTAGCGGGAGGGCCAAGGAGTTCTTC.

The chain recombines TRBV4-3 with TRBJ1-2; no definite D call. The CDR3 is 16 amino acids. The V gene lost 0 bases and the J gene lost 4 bases, with 15 bases spanning the gap. Germline-derived CDR1 and CDR2 are LGHNA and YSLEER. CDR3 amino acids: CASSQDPSGGIYGYTF. CDR3 bases: TGCGCCAGCAGCCAAGATCCGTCAGGCGGCATCTATGGCTACACCTTC.

This clone was counted a few times. The chain uses TRBV28 and TRBJ1-1, with D uncertain. The CDR3 totals 15 residues. From germline, CDR1 is MDHEN and CDR2 SYDVKM. The ends were cut back, 3 bases at V and 0 bases at J, with 11 bases in the middle. CDR3 coding DNA: TGTGCCAGCAGTTTGTTGGTGGAGATGAACACTGAAGCTTTCTTT. Translation gives CASSLLVEMNTEAFF.

This clone was counted once. V gene TRBV2 combines with J gene TRBJ1-5; 8 nucleotides agree with TRBD1. The junction had 7 bases not matched to a gene; V was cut back by 3 bases and J by 0 bases. The CDR3 spans 17 residues. Germline V CDR1 and CDR2: SNHLY, FYNNEI. CDR3 nucleotide sequence: TGTGCCAGCAGTGAGGAACAGGGGGTTTCTAGCAATCAGCCCCAGCATTTT. The encoded protein is CASSEEQGVSSNQPQHF. Complete variable domain (other parts from reference TRBV2 and TRBJ1-5): EPEVTQTPSHQVTQMGQEVILRCVPISNHLYFYWYRQILGQKVEFLVSFYNNEISEKSEIFDDQFSVERPDGSNFTLKIRSTKLEDSAMYFCASSEEQGVSSNQPQHFGDGTRLSIL.